These T cell receptor beta chains were read from a single sample in a study of vaccination and CD4 T cells after COVID-19. These TCRs are of unknown antigen specificity. TCRdb re-analysed the PCR reads in MiXCR, keeping a single row per CDR3 protein. The data contain about 6,800 distinct CDR3 sequences, about a third of them singletons. The source material was CD4+ T cells from blood, cultured in vitro. Receptors originate from a human donor in good health. Both conserved end residues are part of each CDR3. The D gene is left open where the match is weak. A row's size may be missing; if present it is once, few, many or a size class.

CDR3 DNA | CDR3 protein | D gene | V gene | clone size | J gene
TGTGCCAGCAGTTCCGGCAGGCTCTATGGCTACACCTTC | CASSSGRLYGYTF | . | TRBV28 | . | TRBJ1-2
TGTGCCAGCAGTTACGGTGCTGCCACCTGGTACGAGCAGTACTTC | CASSYGAATWYEQYF | . | TRBV6-2/TRBV6-3 | . | TRBJ2-7
TGTGCCAGCTCAATAACCGGAGATCAGCCCCAGCATTTT | CASSITGDQPQHF | . | TRBV5-6 | . | TRBJ1-5
TGTGCCAGCACCCGGAGGGACACTGGGGCCAACGTCCTGACTTTC | CASTRRDTGANVLTF | . | TRBV7-9 | . | TRBJ2-6
TGTGCCACCGCTCCGGGACTTACCTACAATGAGCAGTTCTTC | CATAPGLTYNEQFF | . | TRBV7-9 | . | TRBJ2-1
TGTGCCAGCAGCCGCCCCGGGACAGTAACCTACGAGCAGTACTTC | CASSRPGTVTYEQYF | TRBD1 | TRBV6-2/TRBV6-3 | few | TRBJ2-7
TGCAGTGCTACCCAAGGGGGGTACGACACTGAAGCTTTCTTT | CSATQGGYDTEAFF | . | TRBV20-1 | few | TRBJ1-1
TGTGCCAGCAGCTTAGTACCCCCGGGCCTGGACTATGGCTACACCTTC | CASSLVPPGLDYGYTF | . | TRBV11-3 | . | TRBJ1-2
TGTGCCAGCAGTGAATGGCAGGGAAACACCATATATTTT | CASSEWQGNTIYF | . | TRBV2 | . | TRBJ1-3
TGTGCCAGTATCCCGACTGCAACTGGAAACACCATATATTTT | CASIPTATGNTIYF | . | TRBV19 | . | TRBJ1-3
TGTGCCAGCAGTTTGAACAGGGGTGGACAGCCCCAGCATTTT | CASSLNRGGQPQHF | TRBD1 | TRBV27 | few | TRBJ1-5
TGTGCCAGCAGCTTAGAAGGGTTCGGGGAGCAGTTCTTC | CASSLEGFGEQFF | . | TRBV7-2 | few | TRBJ2-1
TGCAGCGTTTCGGCGGGTCCTACGCAGTATTTT | CSVSAGPTQYF | . | TRBV29-1 | few | TRBJ2-3
TGTGCCAGCAGCCGGGCGGGGGGCGAGCAGTACTTC | CASSRAGGEQYF | TRBD2 | TRBV7-3 | few | TRBJ2-7
TGCGCCAGCAGTCAATCCCACCCCCGGTCCAACACTGAAGCTTTCTTT | CASSQSHPRSNTEAFF | . | TRBV23-1 | . | TRBJ1-1
TGTGCCAGCAGCTCCGCCCCGTTTGGGACCCAGTACTTC | CASSSAPFGTQYF | . | TRBV7-2 | . | TRBJ2-5
TGTGCCAGCAGCTTAGGACAGGGGAGCAATCAGCCCCAGCATTTT | CASSLGQGSNQPQHF | TRBD1 | TRBV7-2 | . | TRBJ1-5
TGTGCCAGCAGTGTGATGCAAATTTACAATGAGCAGTTCTTC | CASSVMQIYNEQFF | . | TRBV2 | . | TRBJ2-1
TGTGCCAGCAGTGACTCCCCAGCGGAGGAAGATACGCAGTATTTT | CASSDSPAEEDTQYF | . | TRBV6-4 | . | TRBJ2-3
TGCAGTGCTTTACCGGGACAGGGGTTTCCGTCAGCTTTCTTT | CSALPGQGFPSAFF | TRBD1 | TRBV20-1 | . | TRBJ1-1
TGCAGTAGTCGGGCTAGCGTTGAAGAGACCCAGTACTTC | CSSRASVEETQYF | . | TRBV20-1 | . | TRBJ2-5
TGTGCCAGCAGGGGGATGAGTTGGAGCACAGATACGCAGTATTTT | CASRGMSWSTDTQYF | . | TRBV7-3 | . | TRBJ2-3
TGTGCCAGCAGTTGGGAAATTAAACTAGCGGGAGGGTCGACAGATACGCAGTATTTT | CASSWEIKLAGGSTDTQYF | TRBD2 | TRBV6-2/TRBV6-3 | . | TRBJ2-3
TGTGCCAGCAGCCAAAGGGGGATAGGAAATCAGCCCCAGCATTTT | CASSQRGIGNQPQHF | . | TRBV16 | . | TRBJ1-5
TGCAGTGCTGGACGACGGGGATTGCGGACTAGCGGGAGGGGGCAGTACTTC | CSAGRRGLRTSGRGQYF | TRBD2 | TRBV20-1 | . | TRBJ2-7
TGCAGTGCTTTCCGGGACAGTCAAGAGACCCAGTACTTC | CSAFRDSQETQYF | TRBD1 | TRBV20-1 | few | TRBJ2-5
TGCAGTGCTAGGGGCGTTACTGCTGGAAACACCATATATTTT | CSARGVTAGNTIYF | . | TRBV20-1 | . | TRBJ1-3
TGTGCCAGCAGTTCGAATCCGAGGACTGTCCGAGACAATGAGCAGTTCTTC | CASSSNPRTVRDNEQFF | . | TRBV28 | once | TRBJ2-1
TGTGCCAGCAGATTCCTTCCTAGCTACGAGCAGTACTTC | CASRFLPSYEQYF | . | TRBV27 | few | TRBJ2-7
TGTGCCAGCAGCTTGAGACTAGCGGGAGAGACCCAGTACTTC | CASSLRLAGETQYF | TRBD2 | TRBV5-4 | . | TRBJ2-5
TGTGCCACCGGCCAGGGGAAGGTAAACACCGGGGAGCTGTTTTTT | CATGQGKVNTGELFF | . | TRBV15 | . | TRBJ2-2
TGTGCCAGTACAAAAGGACAGCGATATAATTCACCCCTCCACTTT | CASTKGQRYNSPLHF | . | TRBV19 | . | TRBJ1-6
TGCAGTGCTGGATCCGGACAGGGGGTTAGAGATACGCAGTATTTT | CSAGSGQGVRDTQYF | TRBD1 | TRBV20-1 | few | TRBJ2-3
TGTGCTAGCAGCTTACGCCTCCAAGAGACCCAGTACTTC | CASSLRLQETQYF | . | TRBV7-7 | . | TRBJ2-5
TGTGCCAGCAGAGCGGGAGGGGGCGGGGAGACCCAGTACTTC | CASRAGGGGETQYF | TRBD2 | TRBV6-2/TRBV6-3 | . | TRBJ2-5
TGTGCCAGCAGTTACTTCACGGGATCCACTGAAGCTTTCTTT | CASSYFTGSTEAFF | . | TRBV6-2/TRBV6-3 | few | TRBJ1-1